A selection of T cell receptor beta chains follows, all from one sample in a study of lymphopenia after photon versus proton radiotherapy. Produced via immunoSEQ multiplex PCR; TCRdb's table is partial and in-frame only. The sample yields about 17,000 clones, 90% to 95% seen once. The sample here was peripheral blood, taken from a patient treated with photon-based radiotherapy. The receptors here all came from a man in his fifties or sixties with pancreatic cancer. Each CDR3 is given with its conserved first and last residue. Fields, in order: CDR3 length, D gene, V gene, J gene, clone size, CDR3 protein, CDR3 DNA. A D gene is named only where the DNA matches it firmly. Clone size appears in some rows only: once, few, many, or a class for an expanded clone.

length: 15
D: .
V: TRBV5-1
J: TRBJ2-3
size: .
CDR3: CASSLLGVWADTQYF
DNA: TGCGCCAGCAGCTTGTTGGGGGTATGGGCAGATACGCAGTATTTT

length: 12
D: .
V: TRBV6-6
J: TRBJ1-3
size: .
CDR3: CASSGSQDTIYF
DNA: TGTGCCAGCAGCGGTAGTCAGGACACCATATATTTT

length: 15
D: .
V: TRBV5-1
J: TRBJ2-3
size: few
CDR3: CASSGGDTYTDTQYF
DNA: TGCGCCAGCAGCGGAGGGGACACTTACACAGATACGCAGTATTTT

length: 13
D: .
V: TRBV11-2
J: TRBJ1-2
size: .
CDR3: CASSSDRRYGYTF
DNA: TGTGCCAGCAGCTCCGACAGGCGCTATGGCTACACCTTC

length: 15
D: .
V: TRBV18
J: TRBJ2-5
size: .
CDR3: CASSPKLGYQETQYF
DNA: TGTGCCAGCTCACCCAAATTAGGGTACCAAGAGACCCAGTACTTC

length: 18
D: .
V: TRBV19
J: TRBJ1-6
size: .
CDR3: CASHIGPGRPELNSPLHF
DNA: TGTGCCAGTCACATTGGCCCGGGGCGCCCGGAGTTGAATTCACCCCTCCACTTT

length: 15
D: .
V: TRBV11-3
J: TRBJ2-3
size: .
CDR3: CASSLDREEAGTQYF
DNA: TGTGCCAGCAGCCTCGACAGGGAGGAGGCAGGTACGCAGTATTTT

length: 14
D: .
V: TRBV19
J: TRBJ1-6
size: .
CDR3: CASNDDSYNSPLHF
DNA: TGTGCCAGTAACGACGACTCCTATAATTCACCCCTCCACTTT

length: 13
D: .
V: TRBV6-6
J: TRBJ2-5
size: .
CDR3: CASTTPWGETQYF
DNA: TGTGCCAGCACCACTCCGTGGGGGGAGACCCAGTACTTC

length: 14
D: .
V: TRBV6-7
J: TRBJ2-7
size: .
CDR3: CASSWAEAYYEQYF
DNA: TGTGCCAGCAGTTGGGCAGAAGCTTACTACGAGCAGTACTTC

length: 13
D: .
V: TRBV2
J: TRBJ1-1
size: .
CDR3: CASTPAAGTEAFF
DNA: TGTGCCAGCACCCCGGCGGCAGGCACTGAAGCTTTCTTT

length: 14
D: .
V: TRBV5-6
J: TRBJ2-7
size: .
CDR3: CASREGTNSYEQYF
DNA: TGTGCCAGCAGGGAGGGGACAAACTCCTACGAGCAGTACTTC

length: 15
D: TRBD1
V: TRBV7-3
J: TRBJ2-1
size: .
CDR3: CASSQYRGSYNEQFF
DNA: TGTGCCAGCAGTCAATACAGGGGGAGTTACAATGAGCAGTTCTTC

length: 19
D: .
V: TRBV19
J: TRBJ2-7
size: .
CDR3: CASSTNIVFDGAGNYEQYF
DNA: TGTGCCAGTAGTACTAACATAGTTTTCGATGGGGCGGGGAACTACGAGCAGTACTTC

length: 11
D: .
V: TRBV6-6
J: TRBJ2-1
size: .
CDR3: CASSYPGAQFF
DNA: TGTGCCAGCAGTTACCCAGGGGCGCAGTTCTTC

length: 13
D: .
V: TRBV30
J: TRBJ1-2
size: few
CDR3: CAWSRDRPYGYTF
DNA: TGTGCCTGGAGTCGAGACAGGCCCTATGGCTACACCTTC

length: 13
D: .
V: TRBV19
J: TRBJ1-2
size: .
CDR3: CASRTRTVYGYTF
DNA: TGTGCCAGTAGGACCCGGACTGTTTATGGCTACACCTTC

length: 15
D: TRBD2
V: TRBV5-1
J: TRBJ2-5
size: .
CDR3: CASSRTSGAQETQYF
DNA: TGCGCCAGCAGCCGGACTAGCGGGGCCCAAGAGACCCAGTACTTC

length: 15
D: TRBD1
V: TRBV25-1
J: TRBJ1-2
size: .
CDR3: CASSLTGQGTSGYTF
DNA: TGTGCCAGCAGTCTTACGGGACAGGGAACAAGTGGCTACACCTTC

length: 13
D: .
V: TRBV5-1
J: TRBJ1-4
size: .
CDR3: CASSLAGTEKLFF
DNA: TGCGCCAGCAGCTTGGCCGGGACGGAAAAACTGTTTTTT

length: 12
D: .
V: TRBV30
J: TRBJ1-1
size: .
CDR3: CAWKRRGFEAFF
DNA: TGTGCCTGGAAGCGCAGGGGATTTGAAGCTTTCTTT

length: 14
D: .
V: TRBV5-4
J: TRBJ2-7
size: .
CDR3: CASSLAAGVHEQYF
DNA: TGTGCCAGCAGCTTGGCGGCGGGTGTCCACGAGCAGTACTTC

length: 15
D: .
V: TRBV5-1
J: TRBJ1-1
size: once
CDR3: CASSPEAGVNTEAFF
DNA: TGCGCCAGCAGCCCGGAAGCGGGTGTGAACACTGAAGCTTTCTTT

length: 19
D: .
V: TRBV10-3
J: TRBJ1-5
size: .
CDR3: CAISESTLYNSARGQPQHF
DNA: TGTGCCATCAGTGAGTCGACTCTCTATAACAGTGCCCGGGGGCAGCCCCAGCATTTT

length: 16
D: TRBD2
V: TRBV5-1
J: TRBJ2-5
size: .
CDR3: CASSPPSGGRIETQYF
DNA: TGCGCCAGCAGCCCACCTAGCGGGGGGCGTATAGAGACCCAGTACTTC

length: 18
D: TRBD2
V: TRBV7-2
J: TRBJ2-3
size: .
CDR3: CASSLSTLLRGVGDTQYF
DNA: TGTGCCAGCAGCTTATCAACTCTCTTGCGGGGGGTTGGAGATACGCAGTATTTT

length: 13
D: .
V: TRBV4-1
J: TRBJ1-2
size: once
CDR3: CASSSRDNYGYTF
DNA: TGCGCCAGCAGCAGTCGGGACAACTATGGCTACACCTTC

length: 16
D: TRBD1
V: TRBV27
J: TRBJ2-1
size: .
CDR3: CASSLRGPSSYNEQFF
DNA: TGTGCCAGCAGTCTCAGGGGGCCCAGCTCCTACAATGAGCAGTTCTTC

length: 16
D: .
V: TRBV2
J: TRBJ2-4
size: .
CDR3: CASSERQGLAKNIQYF
DNA: TGTGCCAGCAGTGAACGGCAGGGGCTAGCCAAAAACATTCAGTACTTC

length: 14
D: TRBD2
V: TRBV27
J: TRBJ2-5
size: .
CDR3: CASSPLGTKETQYF
DNA: TGTGCCAGCAGTCCGCTCGGGACTAAAGAGACCCAGTACTTC

length: 16
D: TRBD1
V: TRBV5-3
J: TRBJ1-1
size: .
CDR3: CARLPGQEGGNTEAFF
DNA: TGTGCCAGACTCCCGGGACAGGAGGGCGGGAACACTGAAGCTTTCTTT

length: 13
D: TRBD1
V: TRBV15
J: TRBJ2-7
size: .
CDR3: CATSRDRDYEQYF
DNA: TGTGCCACCAGCAGGGACAGGGACTACGAGCAGTACTTC

length: 15
D: TRBD1
V: TRBV19
J: TRBJ2-2
size: .
CDR3: CASSVHRGWTGELFF
DNA: TGTGCCAGTAGTGTACACAGGGGGTGGACCGGGGAGCTGTTTTTT

length: 15
D: .
V: TRBV5-6
J: TRBJ2-7
size: .
CDR3: CASSFSPTVGYEQYF
DNA: TGTGCCAGCAGCTTTAGCCCAACCGTCGGGTACGAGCAGTACTTC

length: 15
D: .
V: TRBV6-5
J: TRBJ1-2
size: .
CDR3: CASSYSGRTNYGYTF
DNA: TGTGCCAGCAGTTACTCCGGACGGACTAACTATGGCTACACCTTC

length: 18
D: .
V: TRBV7-6
J: TRBJ1-1
size: .
CDR3: CASSPLIPRDSLGTEAFF
DNA: TGTGCCAGCAGCCCGCTGATTCCCCGGGACTCACTGGGCACTGAAGCTTTCTTT

length: 14
D: .
V: TRBV25-1
J: TRBJ1-4
size: .
CDR3: CASSLGGLDEKLFF
DNA: TGTGCCAGCAGCCTCGGAGGACTGGATGAAAAACTGTTTTTT

length: 15
D: TRBD1
V: TRBV5-4
J: TRBJ1-2
size: .
CDR3: CASSPGQGANYGYTF
DNA: TGTGCCAGCAGCCCTGGACAGGGGGCTAACTATGGCTACACCTTC

length: 15
D: .
V: TRBV19
J: TRBJ2-7
size: .
CDR3: CASTKGGAGTYEQYF
DNA: TGTGCCAGTACAAAAGGGGGTGCAGGCACCTACGAGCAGTACTTC

length: 15
D: .
V: TRBV6-1
J: TRBJ2-3
size: .
CDR3: CASSENFKGADTQYF
DNA: TGTGCCAGCAGTGAAAACTTTAAGGGAGCAGATACGCAGTATTTT

length: 13
D: TRBD1
V: TRBV30
J: TRBJ2-7
size: .
CDR3: CAWRNRDSYEQYF
DNA: TGTGCCTGGAGAAACCGGGACAGCTACGAGCAGTACTTC

length: 14
D: .
V: TRBV6-5
J: TRBJ2-3
size: .
CDR3: CASNSRTSTDTQYF
DNA: TGTGCCAGTAACAGTCGAACTAGCACAGATACGCAGTATTTT

length: 13
D: TRBD1
V: TRBV7-2
J: TRBJ1-2
size: .
CDR3: CASSLRQGNGYTF
DNA: TGTGCCAGCAGCCTAAGACAGGGTAATGGCTACACCTTC

length: 15
D: .
V: TRBV6-1
J: TRBJ2-7
size: .
CDR3: CASSDWGPTSYEQYF
DNA: TGTGCCAGCAGTGATTGGGGCCCTACTTCCTACGAGCAGTACTTC

length: 16
D: .
V: TRBV5-6
J: TRBJ1-2
size: .
CDR3: CASSLGQLRSNYGYTF
DNA: TGTGCCAGCAGCTTAGGACAGCTCAGATCTAACTATGGCTACACCTTC

length: 13
D: TRBD1
V: TRBV7-3
J: TRBJ2-7
size: .
CDR3: CASSFGQGYEQYF
DNA: TGTGCCAGCAGCTTCGGACAGGGGTACGAGCAGTACTTC

length: 16
D: .
V: TRBV15
J: TRBJ1-5
size: few
CDR3: CATSRGGVLGNQPQHF
DNA: TGTGCCACCAGCAGAGGTGGAGTCCTCGGCAATCAGCCCCAGCATTTT

length: 15
D: .
V: TRBV4-2
J: TRBJ1-2
size: .
CDR3: CASSQDEGAPDGYTF
DNA: TGTGCCAGCAGCCAAGATGAGGGCGCGCCCGATGGCTACACCTTC

length: 12
D: TRBD2
V: TRBV2
J: TRBJ2-5
size: .
CDR3: CASIAGPGTQYF
DNA: TGTGCCAGCATAGCGGGCCCCGGAACCCAGTACTTC

length: 13
D: .
V: TRBV9
J: TRBJ2-3
size: .
CDR3: CASGGIWTDTQYF
DNA: TGTGCCAGCGGCGGTATCTGGACAGATACGCAGTATTTT